A selection of T cell receptor beta chains follows, all from one sample in a study of cytomegalovirus exposure and HLA in healthy donors. Profiled with immunoSEQ multiplex PCR; TCRdb holds only in-frame clones, not every one. The top ten hold roughly 0.095% of the sample, which has 150,000 to 250,000 clones, approximately 80% seen once. The sequencing input was PBMCs. The receptors were gathered from a boy younger than 10 in good health and CMV-seronegative. Both conserved end residues are part of each CDR3. Fields, in order: clone size, J gene, D gene, V gene, CDR3 length, CDR3 DNA, CDR3 protein. D genes are given only for firm matches. Size is stated for part of the rows, as once, few or many counts, or as a class when the clone is expanded.

NA TRBJ2-7 NA TRBV7-8 14 TGTGCCAGCAGCCAAAGACGGGACAACTACGAGCAGTACTTC CASSQRRDNYEQYF
NA TRBJ2-3 TRBD2 TRBV5-5 17 TGTGCCAGCAGCTCCTCGGGACTAGCGGTTAGCACAGATACGCAGTATTTT CASSSSGLAVSTDTQYF
NA TRBJ1-1 TRBD1 TRBV6-5 13 TGTGCCAGCAGTTACGGACAGGGGGAAGGGGCTTTCTTT CASSYGQGEGAFF
few TRBJ2-6 TRBD2 TRBV6-1 20 TGTGCCAGCAGTGAAGCCCCCCTAGCGGGGGGGATTTCTGGGGCCAACGTCCTGACTTTC CASSEAPLAGGISGANVLTF
NA TRBJ2-1 NA TRBV7-3 16 TGTGCCAGCAGCTTAAGAGGGGGGGCCTCCTACAATGAGCAGTTCTTC CASSLRGGASYNEQFF
NA TRBJ1-3 TRBD1 TRBV4-3 17 TGCGCCAGCAGCCGGAATCCGGGACAGGGCTCTGGAAACACCATATATTTT CASSRNPGQGSGNTIYF
NA TRBJ1-1 NA TRBV11-2 12 TGTGCCAGCAGCCCCGGGGGGGCTGAAGCTTTCTTT CASSPGGAEAFF
NA TRBJ1-1 NA TRBV5-6 14 TGTGCCAGCAGCTTAATTATGACGGGGACTGAAGCTTTCTTT CASSLIMTGTEAFF
few TRBJ1-5 TRBD1 TRBV6-1 14 TGTGCCAGCAGTGTCGGACAGGGACATCAGCCCCAGCATTTT CASSVGQGHQPQHF
NA TRBJ1-2 NA TRBV4-3 18 TGCGCCAGCAGCCAAGCCGTAGCTCAGGGGATCCCCAACTATGGCTACACCTTC CASSQAVAQGIPNYGYTF
once TRBJ1-3 NA TRBV23-1 14 TGCGCCAGCAGGCTCCTGGGGGGAGGAAACACCATATATTTT CASRLLGGGNTIYF
NA TRBJ1-2 NA TRBV13 13 TGTGCCAGCAGCACCGACACTGACTATGGCTACACCTTC CASSTDTDYGYTF
few TRBJ1-6 NA TRBV7-2 14 TGTGCCAGCAGCTTACAAAACAGCTCGCCACCCCTCCACTTT CASSLQNSSPPLHF
NA TRBJ2-1 NA TRBV5-5 14 TGTGCCAGCAGCTTGGTTGGCACCTACAATGAGCAGTTCTTC CASSLVGTYNEQFF
NA TRBJ2-1 TRBD2 TRBV7-9 14 TGTGCCAGCAGGGGGACTAGCGTCTACAATGAGCAGTTCTTC CASRGTSVYNEQFF
NA TRBJ2-7 NA TRBV10-3 13 TGTGCCATCAGCGGGACATCCGATTACGAGCAGTACTTC CAISGTSDYEQYF
NA TRBJ2-7 TRBD2 TRBV18 17 TGTGCCAGCTCACCAGGCCTAGCGGGGGGCCTCCGAGACGAGCAGTACTTC CASSPGLAGGLRDEQYF
NA TRBJ2-3 NA TRBV11-2 16 TGTGCCAGCAGTCGACTGACTGCCACTAGCACAGATACGCAGTATTTT CASSRLTATSTDTQYF
NA TRBJ2-5 NA TRBV11-2 13 TGTGCCAGCAGCCAAGGACAGCAAGAGACCCAGTACTTC CASSQGQQETQYF
NA TRBJ1-2 NA TRBV5-6 15 TGTGCCAGCAGCTTGGGTCATAGGGAGGGAGATGGCTACACCTTC CASSLGHREGDGYTF
few TRBJ2-3 NA TRBV4-2 12 TGTGCCAGCAGCCTAGCCAGAGATACGCAGTATTTT CASSLARDTQYF
NA TRBJ2-7 NA TRBV4-3 15 TGCGCCAGCAGCCAAGGGTCCAGTTACTCCTACGAGCAGTACTTC CASSQGSSYSYEQYF